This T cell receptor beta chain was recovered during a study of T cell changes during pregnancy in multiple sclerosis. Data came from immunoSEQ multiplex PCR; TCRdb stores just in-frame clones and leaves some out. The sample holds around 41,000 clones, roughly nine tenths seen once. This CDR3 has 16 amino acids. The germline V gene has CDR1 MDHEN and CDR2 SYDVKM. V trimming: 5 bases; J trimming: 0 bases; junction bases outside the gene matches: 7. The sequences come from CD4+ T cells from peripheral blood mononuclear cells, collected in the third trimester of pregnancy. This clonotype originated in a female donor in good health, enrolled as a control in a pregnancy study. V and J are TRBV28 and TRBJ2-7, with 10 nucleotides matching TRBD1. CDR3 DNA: TGTGCCAGCAGTGGGGACAGGGGCCCAAGCTCCTACGAGCAGTACTTC. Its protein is CASSGDRGPSSYEQYF.